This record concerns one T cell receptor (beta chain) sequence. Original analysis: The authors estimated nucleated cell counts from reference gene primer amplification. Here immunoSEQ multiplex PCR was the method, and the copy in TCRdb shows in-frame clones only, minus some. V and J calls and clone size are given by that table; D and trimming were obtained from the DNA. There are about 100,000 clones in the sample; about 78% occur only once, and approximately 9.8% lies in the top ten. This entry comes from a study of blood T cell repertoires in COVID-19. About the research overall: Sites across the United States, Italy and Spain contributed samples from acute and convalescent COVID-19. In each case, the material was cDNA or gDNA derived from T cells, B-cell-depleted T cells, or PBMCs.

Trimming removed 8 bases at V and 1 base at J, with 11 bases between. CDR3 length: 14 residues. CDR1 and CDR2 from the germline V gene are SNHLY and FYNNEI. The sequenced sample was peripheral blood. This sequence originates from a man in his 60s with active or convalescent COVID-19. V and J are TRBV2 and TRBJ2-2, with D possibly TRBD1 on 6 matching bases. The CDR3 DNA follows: TGTGCCAGCGCCACGGGACAGAACACCGGGGAGCTGTTTTTT. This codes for CASATGQNTGELFF.